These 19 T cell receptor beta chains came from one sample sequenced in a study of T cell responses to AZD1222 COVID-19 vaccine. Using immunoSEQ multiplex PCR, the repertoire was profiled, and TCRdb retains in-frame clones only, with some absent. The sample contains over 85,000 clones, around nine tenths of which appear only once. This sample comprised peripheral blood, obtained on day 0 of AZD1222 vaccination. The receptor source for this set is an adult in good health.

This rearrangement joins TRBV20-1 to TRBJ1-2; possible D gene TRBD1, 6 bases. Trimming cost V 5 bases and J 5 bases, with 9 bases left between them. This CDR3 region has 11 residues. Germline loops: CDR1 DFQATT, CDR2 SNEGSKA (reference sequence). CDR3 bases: TGCAGTGCTCCGGACAGTTATGGCTACACCTTC. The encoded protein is CSAPDSYGYTF.

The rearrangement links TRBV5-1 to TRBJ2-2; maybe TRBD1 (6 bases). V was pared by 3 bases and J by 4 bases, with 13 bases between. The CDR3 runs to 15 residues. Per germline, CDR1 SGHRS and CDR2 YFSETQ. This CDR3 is CASSSEQGTTGELFF. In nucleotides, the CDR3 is TGCGCCAGCAGCTCGGAACAGGGAACCACCGGGGAGCTGTTTTTT.

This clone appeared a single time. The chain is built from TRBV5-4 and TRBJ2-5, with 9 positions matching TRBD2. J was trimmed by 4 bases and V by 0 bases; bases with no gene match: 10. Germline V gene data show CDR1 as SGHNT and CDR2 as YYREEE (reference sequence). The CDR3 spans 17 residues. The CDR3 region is CASSLEGGGAGGETQYF. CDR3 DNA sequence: TGTGCCAGCAGCTTGGAAGGCGGGGGGGCCGGTGGAGAGACCCAGTACTTC.

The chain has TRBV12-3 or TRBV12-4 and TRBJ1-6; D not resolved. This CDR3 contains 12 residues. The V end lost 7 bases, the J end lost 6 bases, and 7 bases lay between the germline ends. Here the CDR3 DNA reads TGTGCCAGCACGTCGGGTAATTCACCCCTCCACTTT. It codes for CASTSGNSPLHF.

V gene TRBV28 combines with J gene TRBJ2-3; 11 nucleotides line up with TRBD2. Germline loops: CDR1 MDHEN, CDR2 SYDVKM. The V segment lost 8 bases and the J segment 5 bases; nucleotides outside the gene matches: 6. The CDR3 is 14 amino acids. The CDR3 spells CASLTSGRIDTQYF. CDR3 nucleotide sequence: TGTGCCAGCCTAACTAGCGGGAGAATAGATACGCAGTATTTT.

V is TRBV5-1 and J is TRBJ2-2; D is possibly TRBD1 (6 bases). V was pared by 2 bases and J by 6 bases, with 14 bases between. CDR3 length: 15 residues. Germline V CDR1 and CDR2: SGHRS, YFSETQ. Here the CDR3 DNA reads TGCGCCAGCAGCTTAGAGCCTTACAGGGCCGGGGAGCTGTTTTTT. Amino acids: CASSLEPYRAGELFF.

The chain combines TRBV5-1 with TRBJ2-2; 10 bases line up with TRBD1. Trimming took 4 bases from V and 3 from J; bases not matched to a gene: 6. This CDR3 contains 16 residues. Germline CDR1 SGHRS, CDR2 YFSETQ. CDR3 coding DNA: TGCGCCAGCAGCCCTGGACAGGGGGTGGACACCGGGGAGCTGTTTTTT. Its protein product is CASSPGQGVDTGELFF.

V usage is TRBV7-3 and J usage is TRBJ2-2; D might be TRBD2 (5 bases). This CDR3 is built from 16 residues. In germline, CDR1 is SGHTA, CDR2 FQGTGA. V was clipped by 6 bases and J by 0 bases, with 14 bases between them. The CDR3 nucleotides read TGTGCCAGCAGTTTTAGTGGGCGGGCGAACACCGGGGAGCTGTTTTTT. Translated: CASSFSGRANTGELFF.

DNA for the CDR3: TGTGCCAGCAGCTTAAGTTCACAGGGAAGGACTGAAGCTTTCTTT. Translation: CASSLSSQGRTEAFF. J is TRBJ1-1 and V is TRBV11-2; D is perhaps TRBD1 (6 bases). V lost 2 bases, J lost 5 bases, and 15 bases lay in between. Germline CDR1 reads SGHAT; CDR2 reads FQNNGV. This CDR3 has 15 residues.

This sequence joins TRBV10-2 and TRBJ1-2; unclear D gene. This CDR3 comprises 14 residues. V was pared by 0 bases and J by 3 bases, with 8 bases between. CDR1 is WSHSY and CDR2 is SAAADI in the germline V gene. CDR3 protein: CASSESRQDYGYTF. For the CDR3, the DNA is TGCGCCAGCAGTGAGTCGCGGCAGGACTATGGCTACACCTTC.

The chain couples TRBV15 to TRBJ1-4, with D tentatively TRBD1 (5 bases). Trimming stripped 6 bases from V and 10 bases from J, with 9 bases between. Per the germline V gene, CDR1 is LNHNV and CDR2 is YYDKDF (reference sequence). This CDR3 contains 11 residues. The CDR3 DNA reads TGTGCCACCAGAGGGGTAGGAAAACTGTTTTTT. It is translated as CATRGVGKLFF.

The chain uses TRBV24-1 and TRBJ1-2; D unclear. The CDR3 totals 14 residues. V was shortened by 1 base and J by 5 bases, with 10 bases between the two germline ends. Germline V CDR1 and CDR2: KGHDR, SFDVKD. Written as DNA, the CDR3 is TGTGCCACCAGTGATTTTCACGGGGTATATGGCTACACCTTC. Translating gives CATSDFHGVYGYTF.

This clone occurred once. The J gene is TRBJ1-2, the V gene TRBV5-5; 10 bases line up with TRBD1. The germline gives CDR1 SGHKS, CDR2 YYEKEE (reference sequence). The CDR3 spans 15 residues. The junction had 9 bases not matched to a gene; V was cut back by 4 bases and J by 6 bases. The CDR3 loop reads CASSRGQGVMDGYTF. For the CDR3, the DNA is TGTGCCAGCAGCCGCGGACAGGGGGTAATGGATGGCTACACCTTC. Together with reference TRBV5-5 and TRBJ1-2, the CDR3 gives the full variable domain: DAGVTQSPTHLIKTRGQQVTLRCSPISGHKSVSWYQQVLGQGPQFIFQYYEKEERGRGNFPDRFSARQFPNYSSELNVNALLLGDSALYLCASSRGQGVMDGYTFGSGTRLTVV.

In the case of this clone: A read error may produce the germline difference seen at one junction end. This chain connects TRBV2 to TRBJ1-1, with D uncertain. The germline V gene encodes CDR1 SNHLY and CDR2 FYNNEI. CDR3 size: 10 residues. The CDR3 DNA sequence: TGTGCCAGCAGGGAAGTGCTCGCTTTCTTT. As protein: CASREVLAFF.

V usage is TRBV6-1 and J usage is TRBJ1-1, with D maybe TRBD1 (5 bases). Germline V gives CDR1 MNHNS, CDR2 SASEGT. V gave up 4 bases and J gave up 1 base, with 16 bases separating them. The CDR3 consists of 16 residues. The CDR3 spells CASSVKPPGGNTEAFF. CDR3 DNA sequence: TGTGCCAGCAGTGTAAAGCCTCCCGGGGGGAACACTGAAGCTTTCTTT.

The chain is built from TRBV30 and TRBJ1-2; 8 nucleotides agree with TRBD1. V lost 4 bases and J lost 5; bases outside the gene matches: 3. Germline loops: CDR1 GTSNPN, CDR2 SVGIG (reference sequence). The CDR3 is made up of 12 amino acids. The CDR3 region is CAWNGQGYGYTF. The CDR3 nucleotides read TGTGCCTGGAACGGACAGGGATATGGCTACACCTTC.

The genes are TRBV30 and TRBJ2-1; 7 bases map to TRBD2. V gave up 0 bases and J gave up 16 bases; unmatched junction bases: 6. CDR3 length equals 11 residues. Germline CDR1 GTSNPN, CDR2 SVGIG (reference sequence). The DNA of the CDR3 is TGTGCCTGGAGTGTCCGGGGGGAATATTTCTTC. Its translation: CAWSVRGEYFF.

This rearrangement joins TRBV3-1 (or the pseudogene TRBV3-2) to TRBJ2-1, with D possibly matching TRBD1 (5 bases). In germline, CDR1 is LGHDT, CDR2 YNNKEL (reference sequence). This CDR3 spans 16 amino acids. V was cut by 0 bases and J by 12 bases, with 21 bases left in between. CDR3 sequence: CASSQDQQALGSGQFF. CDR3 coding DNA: TGTGCCAGCAGCCAAGATCAACAGGCCTTAGGGTCGGGGCAGTTCTTC.

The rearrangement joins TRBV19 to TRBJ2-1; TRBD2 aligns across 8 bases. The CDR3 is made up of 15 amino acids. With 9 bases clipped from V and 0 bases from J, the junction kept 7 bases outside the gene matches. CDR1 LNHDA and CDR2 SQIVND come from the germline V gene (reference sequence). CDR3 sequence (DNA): TGTGCCAGCGGGACTAGTCTCAGCTCCTACAATGAGCAGTTCTTC. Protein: CASGTSLSSYNEQFF.